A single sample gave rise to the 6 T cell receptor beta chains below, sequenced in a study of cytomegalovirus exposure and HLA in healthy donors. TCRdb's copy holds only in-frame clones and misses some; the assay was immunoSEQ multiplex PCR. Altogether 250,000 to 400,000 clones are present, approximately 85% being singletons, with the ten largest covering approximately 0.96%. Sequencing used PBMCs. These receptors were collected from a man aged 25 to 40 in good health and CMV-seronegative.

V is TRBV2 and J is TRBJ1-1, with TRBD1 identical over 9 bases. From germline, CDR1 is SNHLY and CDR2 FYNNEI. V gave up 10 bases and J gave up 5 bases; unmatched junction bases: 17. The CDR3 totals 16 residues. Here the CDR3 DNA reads TGTGCCACCGGCCGGACAGGGGCCGCGGGGTGGACTGAAGCTTTCTTT. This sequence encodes CATGRTGAAGWTEAFF. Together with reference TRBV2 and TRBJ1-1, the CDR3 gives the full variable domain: EPEVTQTPSHQVTQMGQEVILRCVPISNHLYFYWYRQILGQKVEFLVSFYNNEISEKSEIFDDQFSVERPDGSNFTLKIRSTKLEDSAMYFCATGRTGAAGWTEAFFGQGTRLTVV.

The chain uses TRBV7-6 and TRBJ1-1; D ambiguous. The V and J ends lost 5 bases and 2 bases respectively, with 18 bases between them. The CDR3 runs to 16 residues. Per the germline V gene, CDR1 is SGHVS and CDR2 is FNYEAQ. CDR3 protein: CASSTPEGRFNTEAFF. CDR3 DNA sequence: TGTGCCAGCAGCACCCCCGAGGGCAGATTTAACACTGAAGCTTTCTTT.

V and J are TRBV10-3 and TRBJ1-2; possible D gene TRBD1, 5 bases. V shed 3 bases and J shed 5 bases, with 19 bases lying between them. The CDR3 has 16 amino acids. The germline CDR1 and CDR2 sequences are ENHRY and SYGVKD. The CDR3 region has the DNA TGTGCCATCAGTGAATTCCCCGGGGGGAACGAATATGGCTACACCTTC. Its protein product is CAISEFPGGNEYGYTF.

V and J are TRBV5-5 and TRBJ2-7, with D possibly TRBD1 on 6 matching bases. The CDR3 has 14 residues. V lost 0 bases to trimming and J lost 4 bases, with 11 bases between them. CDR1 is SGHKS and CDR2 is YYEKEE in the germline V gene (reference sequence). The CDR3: CASSLVGTSYEQYF. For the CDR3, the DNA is TGTGCCAGCAGCTTGGTAGGGACAAGTTACGAGCAGTACTTC.

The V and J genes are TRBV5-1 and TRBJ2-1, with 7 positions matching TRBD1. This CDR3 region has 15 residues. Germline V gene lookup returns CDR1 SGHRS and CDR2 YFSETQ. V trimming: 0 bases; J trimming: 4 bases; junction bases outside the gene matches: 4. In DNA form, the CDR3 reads TGCGCCAGCAGCTTGGCCGGGACAGAATACAATGAGCAGTTCTTC. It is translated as CASSLAGTEYNEQFF.

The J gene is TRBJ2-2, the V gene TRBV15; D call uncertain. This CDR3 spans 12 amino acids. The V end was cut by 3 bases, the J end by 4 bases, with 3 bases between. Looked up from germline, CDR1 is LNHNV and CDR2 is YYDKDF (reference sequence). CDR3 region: CATSSFTGELFF. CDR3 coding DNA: TGTGCCACCAGCAGCTTCACCGGGGAGCTGTTTTTT.